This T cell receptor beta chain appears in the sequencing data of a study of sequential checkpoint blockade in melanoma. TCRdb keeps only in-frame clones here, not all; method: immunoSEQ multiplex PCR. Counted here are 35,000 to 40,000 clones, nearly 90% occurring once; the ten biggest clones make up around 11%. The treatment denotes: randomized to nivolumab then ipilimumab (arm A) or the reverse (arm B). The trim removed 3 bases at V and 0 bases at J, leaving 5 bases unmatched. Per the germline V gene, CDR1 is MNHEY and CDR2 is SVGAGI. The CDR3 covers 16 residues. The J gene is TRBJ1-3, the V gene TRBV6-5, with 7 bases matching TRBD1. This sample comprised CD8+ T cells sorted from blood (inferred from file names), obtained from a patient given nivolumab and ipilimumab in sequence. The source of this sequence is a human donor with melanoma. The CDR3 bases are TGTGCCAGCAGTTATGGGGACAGTGACTCTGGAAACACCATATATTTT. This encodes CASSYGDSDSGNTIYF.